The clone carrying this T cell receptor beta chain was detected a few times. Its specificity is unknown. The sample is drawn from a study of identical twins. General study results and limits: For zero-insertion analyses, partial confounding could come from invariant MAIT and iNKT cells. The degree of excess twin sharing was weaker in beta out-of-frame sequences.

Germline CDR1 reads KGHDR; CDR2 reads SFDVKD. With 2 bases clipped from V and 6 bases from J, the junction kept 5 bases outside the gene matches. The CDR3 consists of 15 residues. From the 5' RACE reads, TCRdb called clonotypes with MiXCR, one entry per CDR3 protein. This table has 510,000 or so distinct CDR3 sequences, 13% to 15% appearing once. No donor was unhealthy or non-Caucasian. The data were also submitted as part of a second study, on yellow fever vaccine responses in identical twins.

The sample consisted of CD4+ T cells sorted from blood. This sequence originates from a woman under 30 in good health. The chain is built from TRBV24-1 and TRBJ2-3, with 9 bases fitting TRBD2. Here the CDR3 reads CATSDSRGGSDTQYF. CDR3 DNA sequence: TGTGCCACCAGTGATTCGCGGGGGGGATCGGATACGCAGTATTTT.